This T cell receptor (beta chain) originates from a study of molecular identifiers for immune sequencing clone quantification. On this clonotype itself: Mismatch with germline at one junction end may stem from a read error.

This CDR3 has 18 amino acids. TCRdb used MiXCR to reprocess the PCR reads, holding one entry per CDR3 protein. The sample contains under 350,000 distinct CDR3 sequences, roughly 23% of which appear only once. Sequencing was done on a sample of naive CD8+ T cells from blood, with Jurkat cell RNA spiked in. The subset: FACS-sorted CD8+CD4-CCR7+CD45RA+ naive T cells. The chain has TRBV12-3 or TRBV12-4 and TRBJ2-6; tentative D call: TRBD1 (5 bases). The sequence derives from a human donor in good health. Some libraries in this study had Jurkat cell RNA spiked in. The CDR3 region is CASSLSAVVVGGASVLTF. The CDR3 DNA reads as TGTGCCAGCAGTTTATCGGCAGTCGTTGTTGGTGGGGCCAGCGTCCTGACTTTC.